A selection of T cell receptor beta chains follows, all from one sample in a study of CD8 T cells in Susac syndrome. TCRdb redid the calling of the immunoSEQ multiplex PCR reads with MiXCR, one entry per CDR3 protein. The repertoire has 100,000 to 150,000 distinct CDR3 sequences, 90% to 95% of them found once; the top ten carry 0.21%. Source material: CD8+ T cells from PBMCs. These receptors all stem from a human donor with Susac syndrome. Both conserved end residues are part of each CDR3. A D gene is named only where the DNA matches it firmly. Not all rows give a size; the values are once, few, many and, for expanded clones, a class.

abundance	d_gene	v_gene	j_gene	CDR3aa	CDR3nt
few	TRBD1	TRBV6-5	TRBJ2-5	CASSGGTGETQYF	TGTGCCAGCAGTGGCGGGACAGGAGAGACCCAGTACTTC
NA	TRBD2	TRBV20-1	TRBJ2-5	CSATSGSPGETQYF	TGCAGTGCTACTAGCGGGAGCCCGGGGGAGACCCAGTACTTC
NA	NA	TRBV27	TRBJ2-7	CASIHRSSYEQYF	TGTGCCAGCATTCACAGGAGCTCCTACGAGCAGTACTTC
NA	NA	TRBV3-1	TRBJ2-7	CASSQGTSLSESYEQYF	TGTGCCAGCAGCCAAGGTACCAGCCTCAGTGAAAGCTACGAGCAGTACTTC
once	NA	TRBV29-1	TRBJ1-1	CSGGWGNSMGTEAFF	TGCAGCGGGGGATGGGGAAATTCGATGGGCACTGAAGCTTTCTTT
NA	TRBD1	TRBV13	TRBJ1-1	CASSSQGEAEAFF	TGTGCCAGCAGCTCACAGGGGGAGGCTGAAGCTTTCTTT
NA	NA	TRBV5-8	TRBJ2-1	CASSVTIIRDWRRNEQFF	TGTGCCAGCAGCGTAACCATTATCCGGGACTGGAGGAGGAATGAGCAGTTCTTC
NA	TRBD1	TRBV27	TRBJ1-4	CASSSPGQGREKLFF	TGTGCCAGCAGTTCGCCGGGACAGGGTCGTGAAAAACTGTTTTTT
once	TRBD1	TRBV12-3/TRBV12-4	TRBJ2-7	CASSARDRDEQYF	TGTGCCAGCAGCGCCAGGGACAGGGACGAGCAGTACTTC
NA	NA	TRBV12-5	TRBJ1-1	CASGYGPGVWEAFF	TGTGCTAGTGGATATGGGCCCGGGGTTTGGGAAGCTTTCTTT
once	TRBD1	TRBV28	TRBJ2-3	CASSLGTGGMSSTDTQYF	TGTGCCAGCAGTTTAGGGACAGGGGGCATGTCGAGCACAGATACGCAGTATTTT
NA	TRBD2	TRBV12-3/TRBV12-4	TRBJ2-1	CASSPPPSGRAASYNEQFF	TGTGCCAGCAGCCCCCCTCCTAGCGGGAGGGCCGCTTCCTACAATGAGCAGTTCTTC
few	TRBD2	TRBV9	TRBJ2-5	CASSQSLSGSKTQYF	TGTGCCAGCAGCCAAAGCCTTAGCGGGAGCAAGACCCAGTACTTC
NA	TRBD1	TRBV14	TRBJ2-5	CASSQEGGQWEETQYF	TGTGCCAGCAGCCAAGAAGGGGGACAGTGGGAAGAGACCCAGTACTTC
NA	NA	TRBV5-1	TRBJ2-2	CASSDGGYLTNTGELFF	TGCGCCAGCAGCGACGGCGGTTACCTTACGAACACCGGGGAGCTGTTTTTT
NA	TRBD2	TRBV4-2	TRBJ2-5	CASSQGEAGGGETQYF	TGTGCCAGCAGCCAAGGAGAGGCGGGGGGTGGCGAGACCCAGTACTTC
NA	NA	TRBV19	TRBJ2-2	CASSIGPGDGELFF	TGTGCCAGTAGTATAGGGCCAGGGGACGGGGAGCTGTTTTTT
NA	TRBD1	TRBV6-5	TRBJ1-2	CASSYIGQENYGYTF	TGTGCCAGCAGTTACATAGGACAGGAAAACTATGGCTACACCTTC
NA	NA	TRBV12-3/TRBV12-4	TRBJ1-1	CASSLEEEAFF	TGTGCCAGCAGTTTGGAGGAGGAAGCTTTCTTT
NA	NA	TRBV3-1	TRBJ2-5	CASSPQEGKETQYF	TGTGCCAGCAGCCCCCAGGAGGGGAAGGAGACCCAGTACTTC
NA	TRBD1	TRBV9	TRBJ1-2	CASSARRGPDYGYTF	TGTGCCAGCAGCGCGCGAAGGGGGCCCGACTATGGCTACACCTTC
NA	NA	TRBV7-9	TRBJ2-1	CASSLSGLNEQFF	TGTGCCAGCAGCTTATCGGGCCTAAATGAGCAGTTCTTC
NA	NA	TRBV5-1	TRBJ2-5	CASSLTPGLETQYF	TGCGCCAGCAGCTTAACTCCAGGGTTAGAGACCCAGTACTTC
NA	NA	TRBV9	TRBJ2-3	CASSFVDKDTQYF	TGTGCCAGCAGCTTCGTAGATAAAGATACGCAGTATTTT
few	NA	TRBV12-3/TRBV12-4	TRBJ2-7	CASSFGGHEQYF	TGTGCCAGCAGTTTCGGGGGGCACGAGCAGTACTTC
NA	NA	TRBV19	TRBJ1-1	CASTHDTEAFF	TGTGCCAGTACCCATGACACTGAAGCTTTCTTT
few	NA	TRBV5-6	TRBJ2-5	CASSLGGSQETQYF	TGTGCCAGCAGCTTGGGTGGCTCCCAAGAGACCCAGTACTTC
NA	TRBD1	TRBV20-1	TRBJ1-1	CSAAHGDRETEAFF	TGCAGTGCTGCCCATGGGGACAGGGAAACTGAAGCTTTCTTT
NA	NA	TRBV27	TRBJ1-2	CASTPSGGSGYGYTF	TGTGCCAGCACCCCGTCAGGTGGGAGCGGCTATGGCTACACCTTC
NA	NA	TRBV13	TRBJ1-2	CASSLVHGYGYTF	TGTGCCAGCAGCTTAGTCCACGGCTATGGCTACACCTTC
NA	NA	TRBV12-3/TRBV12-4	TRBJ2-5	CASSLGKETQYF	TGTGCCAGCAGTTTAGGGAAAGAGACCCAGTACTTC
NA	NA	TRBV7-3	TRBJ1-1	CASSLLSPFAEAFF	TGTGCCAGCAGCTTACTATCTCCGTTCGCTGAAGCTTTCTTT
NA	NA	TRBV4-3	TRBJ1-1	CASSPEVNTEAFF	TGCGCCAGCAGCCCGGAGGTGAACACTGAAGCTTTCTTT
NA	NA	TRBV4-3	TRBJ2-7	CASSPLGGDTLGYEQYF	TGCGCCAGCAGCCCATTGGGAGGGGACACACTAGGGTACGAGCAGTACTTC
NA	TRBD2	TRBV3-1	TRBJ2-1	CASSTGGEPVNEQFF	TGTGCCAGCAGCACGGGGGGGGAACCTGTCAATGAGCAGTTCTTC
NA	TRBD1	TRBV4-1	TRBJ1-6	CASSRRQGDNSPLHF	TGCGCCAGCAGCCGCAGACAGGGTGATAATTCACCCCTCCACTTT
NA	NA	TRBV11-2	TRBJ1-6	CASSLGGRSSYNSPLHF	TGTGCCAGCAGCTTAGGAGGCCGGAGCTCCTATAATTCACCCCTCCACTTT
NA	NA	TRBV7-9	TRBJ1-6	CASSQGPGNSPLHF	TGTGCCAGCAGCCAAGGGCCGGGGAATTCACCCCTCCACTTT